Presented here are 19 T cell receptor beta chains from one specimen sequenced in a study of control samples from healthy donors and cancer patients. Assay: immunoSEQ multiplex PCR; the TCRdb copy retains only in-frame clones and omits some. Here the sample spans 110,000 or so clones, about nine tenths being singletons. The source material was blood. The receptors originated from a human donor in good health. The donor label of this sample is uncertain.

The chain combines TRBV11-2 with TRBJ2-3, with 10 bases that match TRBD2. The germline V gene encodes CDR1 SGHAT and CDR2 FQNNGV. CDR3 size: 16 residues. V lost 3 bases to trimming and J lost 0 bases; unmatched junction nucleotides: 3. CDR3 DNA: TGTGCCAGCAGCTTGTTAGCGGGGGGAAGCACAGATACGCAGTATTTT. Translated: CASSLLAGGSTDTQYF.

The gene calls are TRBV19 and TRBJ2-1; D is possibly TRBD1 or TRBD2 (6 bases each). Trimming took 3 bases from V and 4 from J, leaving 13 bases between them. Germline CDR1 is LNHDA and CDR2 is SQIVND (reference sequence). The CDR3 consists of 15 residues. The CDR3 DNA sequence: TGTGCCAGTAGTATCCCCGGGGGCCATTACAATGAGCAGTTCTTC. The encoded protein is CASSIPGGHYNEQFF.

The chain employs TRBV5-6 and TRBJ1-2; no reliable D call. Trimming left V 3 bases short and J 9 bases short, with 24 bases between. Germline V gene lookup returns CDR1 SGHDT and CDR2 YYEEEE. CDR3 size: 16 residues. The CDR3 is CASSSFWWRPMGSYTF. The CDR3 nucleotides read TGTGCCAGCAGCTCGTTTTGGTGGCGGCCAATGGGTAGCTACACCTTC.

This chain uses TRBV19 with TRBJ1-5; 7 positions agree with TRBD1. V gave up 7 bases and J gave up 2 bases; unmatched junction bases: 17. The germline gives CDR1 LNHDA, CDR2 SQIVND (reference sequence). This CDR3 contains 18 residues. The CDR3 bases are TGTGCCAGTACCTACTACTATACAGGGGAAAGGGGCAATCAGCCCCAGCATTTT. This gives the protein CASTYYYTGERGNQPQHF. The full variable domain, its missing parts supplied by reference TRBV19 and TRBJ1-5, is DGGITQSPKYLFRKEGQNVTLSCEQNLNHDAMYWYRQDPGQGLRLIYYSQIVNDFQKGDIAEGYSVSREKKESFPLTVTSAQKNPTAFYLCASTYYYTGERGNQPQHFGDGTRLSIL.

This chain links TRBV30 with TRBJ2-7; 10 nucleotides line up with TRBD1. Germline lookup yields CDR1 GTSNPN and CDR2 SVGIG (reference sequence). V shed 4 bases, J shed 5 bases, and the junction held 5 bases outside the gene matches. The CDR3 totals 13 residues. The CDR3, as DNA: TGTGCCTGGAACCTGGGGACAGGGGACGAGCAGTACTTC. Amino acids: CAWNLGTGDEQYF.

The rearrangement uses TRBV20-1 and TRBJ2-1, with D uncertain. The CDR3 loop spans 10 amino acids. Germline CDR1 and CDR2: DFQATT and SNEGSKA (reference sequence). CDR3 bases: TGCAGCGCACTTAGGGATGAGCAGTTCTTC. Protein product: CSALRDEQFF.

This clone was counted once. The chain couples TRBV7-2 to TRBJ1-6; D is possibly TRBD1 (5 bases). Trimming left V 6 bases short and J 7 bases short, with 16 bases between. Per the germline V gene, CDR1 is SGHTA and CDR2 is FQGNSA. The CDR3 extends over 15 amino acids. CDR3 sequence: CASSRTGTANSPLHF. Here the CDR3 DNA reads TGTGCCAGCAGTCGAACCGGGACCGCGAATTCACCCCTCCACTTT. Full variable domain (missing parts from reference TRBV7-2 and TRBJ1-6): GAGVSQSPSNKVTEKGKDVELRCDPISGHTALYWYRQSLGQGLEFLIYFQGNSAPDKSGLPSDRFSAERTGGSVSTLTIQRTQQEDSAVYLCASSRTGTANSPLHFGNGTRLTVT.

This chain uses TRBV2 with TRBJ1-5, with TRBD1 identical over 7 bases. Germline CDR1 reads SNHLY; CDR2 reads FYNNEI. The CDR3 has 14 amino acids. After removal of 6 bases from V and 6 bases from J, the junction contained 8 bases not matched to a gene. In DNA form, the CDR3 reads TGTGCCAGCAGGATGACAGGGATTAGTCAGCCCCAGCATTTT. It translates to CASRMTGISQPQHF.

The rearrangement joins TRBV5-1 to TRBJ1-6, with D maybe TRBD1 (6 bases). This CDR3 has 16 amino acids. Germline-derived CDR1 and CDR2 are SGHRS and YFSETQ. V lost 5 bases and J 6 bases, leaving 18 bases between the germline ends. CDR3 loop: CASRRGGGSPNSPLHF. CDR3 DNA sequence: TGCGCCAGCAGGAGGGGCGGGGGCTCCCCTAATTCACCCCTCCACTTT.

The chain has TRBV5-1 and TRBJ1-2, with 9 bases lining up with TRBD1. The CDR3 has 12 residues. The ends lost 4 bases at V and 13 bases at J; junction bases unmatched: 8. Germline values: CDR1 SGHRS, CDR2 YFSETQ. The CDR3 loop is CASSPQGQGTTF. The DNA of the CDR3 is TGCGCCAGCAGCCCCCAGGGACAGGGAACCACCTTC.

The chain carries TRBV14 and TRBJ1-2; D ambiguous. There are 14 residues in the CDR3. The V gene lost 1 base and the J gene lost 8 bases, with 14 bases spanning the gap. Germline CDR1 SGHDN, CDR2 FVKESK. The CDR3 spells CASSQASRFTGYTF. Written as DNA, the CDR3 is TGTGCCAGCAGCCAAGCCTCGAGGTTTACAGGCTACACCTTC.

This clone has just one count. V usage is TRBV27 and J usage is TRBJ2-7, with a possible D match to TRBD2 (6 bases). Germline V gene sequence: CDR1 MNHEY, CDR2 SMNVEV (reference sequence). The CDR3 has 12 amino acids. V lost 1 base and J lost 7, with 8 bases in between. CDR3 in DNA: TGTGCCAGCAGTTTATTCGGGAGAGAGCAGTACTTC. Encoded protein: CASSLFGREQYF.

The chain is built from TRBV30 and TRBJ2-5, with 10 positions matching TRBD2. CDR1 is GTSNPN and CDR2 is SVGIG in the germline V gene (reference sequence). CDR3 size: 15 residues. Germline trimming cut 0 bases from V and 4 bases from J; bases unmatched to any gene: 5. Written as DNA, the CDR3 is TGTGCCTGGAGTGTACCAGCGGGGGGGCGAGAGACCCAGTACTTC. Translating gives CAWSVPAGGRETQYF.

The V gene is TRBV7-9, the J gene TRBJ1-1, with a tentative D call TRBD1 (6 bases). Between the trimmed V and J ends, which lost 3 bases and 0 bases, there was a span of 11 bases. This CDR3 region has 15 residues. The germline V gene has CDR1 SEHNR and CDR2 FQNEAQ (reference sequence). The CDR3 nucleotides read TGTGCCAGCAGCTTCTCGGGGGCGATGAACACTGAAGCTTTCTTT. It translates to CASSFSGAMNTEAFF. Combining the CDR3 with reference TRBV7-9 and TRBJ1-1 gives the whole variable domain DTGVSQNPRHKITKRGQNVTFRCDPISEHNRLYWYRQTLGQGPEFLTYFQNEAQLEKSRLLSDRFSAERPKGSFSTLEIQRTEQGDSAMYLCASSFSGAMNTEAFFGQGTRLTVV.

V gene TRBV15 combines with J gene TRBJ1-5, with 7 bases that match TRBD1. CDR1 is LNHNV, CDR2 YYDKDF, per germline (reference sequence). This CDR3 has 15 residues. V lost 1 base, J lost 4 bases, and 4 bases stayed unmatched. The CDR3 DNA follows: TGTGCCACCAGCAGAGGACAGGGAAGGAATCAGCCCCAGCATTTT. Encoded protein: CATSRGQGRNQPQHF.

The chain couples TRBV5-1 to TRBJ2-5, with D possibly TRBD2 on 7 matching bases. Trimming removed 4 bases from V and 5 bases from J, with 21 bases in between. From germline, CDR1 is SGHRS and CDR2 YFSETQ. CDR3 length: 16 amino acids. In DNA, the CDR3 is TGCGCCAGCAGCCCCCTTCTGGGGGGGGCAGGTGAGACCCAGTACTTC. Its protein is CASSPLLGGAGETQYF.

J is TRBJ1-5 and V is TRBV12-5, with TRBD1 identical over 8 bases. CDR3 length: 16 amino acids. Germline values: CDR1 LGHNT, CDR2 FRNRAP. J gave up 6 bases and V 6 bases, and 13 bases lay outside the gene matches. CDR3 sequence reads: CASGLVAGGGGQPQHF. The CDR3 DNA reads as TGTGCTAGTGGCCTCGTCGCAGGGGGCGGGGGTCAGCCCCAGCATTTT.

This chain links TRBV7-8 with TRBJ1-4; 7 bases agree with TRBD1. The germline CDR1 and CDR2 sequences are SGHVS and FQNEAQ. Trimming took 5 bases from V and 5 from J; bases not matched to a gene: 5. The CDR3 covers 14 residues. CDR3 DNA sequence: TGTGCCAGCAGCCTCCGGGACAGAAATGAAAAACTGTTTTTT. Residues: CASSLRDRNEKLFF.

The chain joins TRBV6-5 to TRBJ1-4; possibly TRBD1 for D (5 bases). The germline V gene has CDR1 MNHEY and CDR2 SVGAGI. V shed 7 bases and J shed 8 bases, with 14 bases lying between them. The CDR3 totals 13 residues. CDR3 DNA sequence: TGTGCCAGCAAAAAGGGGATCGGGGAAAAACTGTTTTTT. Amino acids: CASKKGIGEKLFF.